Listed below are T cell receptor beta chains from one sample, sequenced in a study of T cells in Graves' hyperthyroidism and ophthalmopathy. Via MiXCR, TCRdb re-called the multiplex PCR reads, giving one row per CDR3 protein. The table includes 660,000 or so distinct CDR3 sequences, just under 45% detected once. The sample comprised peripheral blood or thyroid tissue (not recorded which). The receptor set was obtained from an adult man with Graves' disease, either hyperthyroidism or ophthalmopathy (not recorded which). The CDR3 runs from the conserved cysteine through the conserved F or W. Fields, in order: V gene, J gene, D gene, clone size, CDR3 DNA, CDR3 protein. A D gene is named only where the DNA matches it firmly. Clone size, where shown, is once, few, many, or a class for clones that have expanded.

TRBV6-1	TRBJ1-2	TRBD1	.	TGTGCCAGCAGTTACTCGGACAGGCGTTGGAATGGCTACACCTTC	CASSYSDRRWNGYTF
TRBV20-1	TRBJ2-7	TRBD2	few	TGCAGTGCTAGCCAGCGGGGCTCCTACGAGCAGTACTTC	CSASQRGSYEQYF
TRBV2	TRBJ2-7	.	many	TGTGCCAGCACCGAACAGGGCGGCCCCTACGAGCAGTACTTC	CASTEQGGPYEQYF
TRBV2	TRBJ1-5	TRBD1	many	TGTGCCAGCAGTAGGGCTTCGGGACAGGGAAATCAGCCCCAGCATTTT	CASSRASGQGNQPQHF
TRBV7-9	TRBJ2-5	TRBD2	.	TGTGCCAGCAGCTTAGCCCTAGCGGGGGGACGGCAAGAGACCCAGTACTTC	CASSLALAGGRQETQYF
TRBV29-1	TRBJ1-5	TRBD1	few	TGCAGCGTCCGGGACAGTAGCAATCAGCCCCAGCATTTT	CSVRDSSNQPQHF
TRBV14	TRBJ2-7	.	.	TGTGCCAGCAGCCAATTCGGGAGTCTCTACGAGCAGTACTTC	CASSQFGSLYEQYF
TRBV29-1	TRBJ1-2	.	few	TGCAGCGTTGTTCCGGGCGGATCTTCTAACTATGGCTACACCTTC	CSVVPGGSSNYGYTF
TRBV13	TRBJ1-2	.	.	TGTGCCATCAGACAGGCACTCTATGGCTACACCTTC	CAIRQALYGYTF
TRBV9	TRBJ2-7	TRBD1	.	TGTGCCAGCTCACCCCGACAGGGACCCAGCGAGCAGTACTTC	CASSPRQGPSEQYF
TRBV2	TRBJ2-7	TRBD1	.	TGTGCCAGCAGTGGAATTAGGGGGCGTTATAGCGAGCAGTACTTC	CASSGIRGRYSEQYF
TRBV7-3	TRBJ2-2	TRBD2	.	TGTGCCAGCAGCCAAGCGGGGTATACCGGGGAGCTGTTTTTT	CASSQAGYTGELFF
TRBV5-1	TRBJ2-5	.	.	TGCGCCAGCAGCTTGGAAGGAACAGAACGGAGGGCCCAGTACTTC	CASSLEGTERRAQYF
TRBV7-9	TRBJ2-7	.	.	TGTGCCAGCAGCTTAGTTGACGGGAGCTACGAGCAGTACTTC	CASSLVDGSYEQYF
TRBV12-3/TRBV12-4	TRBJ2-7	.	.	TGTGCCAGCAGCAAGGCCTCGGGACGGCAAACATACGAGCAGTACTTC	CASSKASGRQTYEQYF
TRBV7-2	TRBJ1-2	.	.	TGTGCCAGCAGCTTCGGGCAGGATAACTATGGCTACAACTTC	CASSFGQDNYGYNF
TRBV24-1	TRBJ1-1	TRBD1	.	TGTGCCACCAGTGATTCTTCCCGGACAGGCGCGGCGGAAGCTTTCTTT	CATSDSSRTGAAEAFF
TRBV7-9	TRBJ2-5	.	many	TGTGCCAGCAGCTTTATGTCCCGAACAGAGACCCAGTACTTC	CASSFMSRTETQYF
TRBV2	TRBJ1-4	TRBD1	many	TGTGCCAGCAGCCGCTCAACAGGGGGCGGAGATGAAAAACTGTTTTTT	CASSRSTGGGDEKLFF
TRBV29-1	TRBJ1-1	TRBD1	many	TGCAGCGTTGCCGCAGGGGGGGTACGGACTGAAGCTTTCTTT	CSVAAGGVRTEAFF
TRBV29-1	TRBJ1-2	.	.	TGCAGCGCAAAAGTGGGATCCTATGGCTACACCTTC	CSAKVGSYGYTF
TRBV29-1	TRBJ2-2	.	.	TGCAGCGTTGAAGGGGGCAGACCGAACACCGGGGAGCTGTTTTTT	CSVEGGRPNTGELFF
TRBV20-1	TRBJ1-4	TRBD1	few	TGCAGTGCTAGGGGACAGGCCTGGGGTGAAAAACTGTTTTTT	CSARGQAWGEKLFF
TRBV2	TRBJ1-5	TRBD1	.	TGTGCCAGCAGCACTACAGGGGGCCCCAATCAGCCCCAGCATTTT	CASSTTGGPNQPQHF
TRBV12-3/TRBV12-4	TRBJ1-2	.	.	TGTGCCAGCAGTGACAAGGTCTATGGCTACACCTTC	CASSDKVYGYTF
TRBV24-1	TRBJ1-2	.	many	TGTGCCACCAGTGACCCAACTACAGGGTCTCATGGCTACACCTTC	CATSDPTTGSHGYTF
TRBV7-8	TRBJ1-5	.	few	TGTGCCAGCAGCTTATCCGAAAAGTATCAGCCCCAGCATTTT	CASSLSEKYQPQHF
TRBV24-1	TRBJ2-5	TRBD2	.	TGTGCCACCAGTGAGCCGGGACTAGCGGGGGGGAGCGGGACCCAGTACTTC	CATSEPGLAGGSGTQYF
TRBV5-6	TRBJ2-5	.	many	TGTGCCAGCAGCCCTCCGAACAGGGAGACCCAGTACTTC	CASSPPNRETQYF
TRBV19	TRBJ1-4	.	few	TGTGCCAGTAGTATTTCCGGGAGTAGAGCTAATGAGAAACTGTTTTTT	CASSISGSRANEKLFF
TRBV6-5	TRBJ1-1	.	few	TGTGCCAGCAGTTATTCTGTTGATTACATGAACACTGAAGCTTTCTTT	CASSYSVDYMNTEAFF
TRBV19	TRBJ2-2	.	few	TGTGCCAGTAGCCGACTAGATGTTACCGGGGAGCTGTTTTTT	CASSRLDVTGELFF
TRBV7-3	TRBJ1-5	.	many	TGTGCCAGCAGCTTACCCTACGGGGACACAAATCAGCCCCAGCATTTT	CASSLPYGDTNQPQHF
TRBV5-1	TRBJ2-7	.	many	TGCGCCAGCACGGGGGACTCAATCTACGAGCAGTACTTC	CASTGDSIYEQYF
TRBV5-5	TRBJ2-6	.	.	TGTGCCAGCAGCTTGGGTGAGAACACTGGGGCCAACGTCCTGACTTTC	CASSLGENTGANVLTF
TRBV12-3/TRBV12-4	TRBJ1-5	.	.	TGTGCCAGCAACTGGGGGTATAGCAATCAGCCCCAGCATTTT	CASNWGYSNQPQHF
TRBV2	TRBJ1-4	.	few	TGTGCCAGCAAGGCGGGGGCAACTAATGAAAAACTGTTTTTT	CASKAGATNEKLFF
TRBV29-1	TRBJ1-6	.	.	TGCAGCGGCGAGGGACGGCATCCAACTCACTTT	CSGEGRHPTHF
TRBV29-1	TRBJ2-5	.	.	TGCAGCGTTGGCAGGGTTCCTGAAGAGACCCAGTACTTC	CSVGRVPEETQYF
TRBV20-1	TRBJ2-7	TRBD2	.	TGCAGTGCTAGAGAGGGGAGGGACCACGAGCAGTACTTC	CSAREGRDHEQYF
TRBV12-3/TRBV12-4	TRBJ1-6	.	many	TGTGCCAGCACTTTCCTTAATTCACCCCTCCACTTT	CASTFLNSPLHF
TRBV6-5	TRBJ2-3	.	.	TGTGCCAGCAAGGGCCACACAGATACGCAGTATTTT	CASKGHTDTQYF
TRBV7-9	TRBJ1-2	.	few	TGTGCCAGCAGCTTATCGGTGGGGGGGAATAATGGCTACACCTTC	CASSLSVGGNNGYTF
TRBV20-1	TRBJ1-2	TRBD1	.	TGCAGTGCACCTGGGACAGGGACCTACTATGGCTACACCTTC	CSAPGTGTYYGYTF
TRBV19	TRBJ1-5	TRBD1	few	TGTGCCAGTAGTAGGACAGGGGTATATCAGCCCCAGCATTTT	CASSRTGVYQPQHF
TRBV10-3	TRBJ1-5	TRBD1	many	TGTGCCATCAGTGTGGGACAGGGCGTTAATCAGCCCCAGCATTTT	CAISVGQGVNQPQHF
TRBV11-2	TRBJ2-7	TRBD2	once	TGTGCCAACAGCTTGGCGACTAGCGGGGGGCAGGAGCAGTACTTC	CANSLATSGGQEQYF
TRBV25-1	TRBJ1-4	.	many	TGTGCCAGCAGTGAATACAGGTCGCCTGAAAAACTGTTTTTT	CASSEYRSPEKLFF